The clone carrying this T cell receptor (beta chain) was found many times. This sample stems from a study of T cells in Graves' hyperthyroidism and ophthalmopathy. Germline CDR1 is GTSNPN and CDR2 is SVGIG (reference sequence). The CDR3 is 13 amino acids. Trimming cost V 3 bases and J 1 base, with 9 bases left between them. Amplified TCR beta CDR3 regions derived from RNA transcripts. Primed by the HTBI set, a first-round RT-PCR was run on the TCR CDR3. MiXCR, run by TCRdb on the multiplex PCR reads, gives a single entry per CDR3 protein. Of a few hundred thousand distinct CDR3 sequences in the sample, roughly 13% were seen once.

This clonotype originated in a woman between 18 and 29 years old with Graves' hyperthyroidism. Sequenced material: blood. The chain is built from TRBV30 and TRBJ1-1; unclear D gene. The CDR3 protein is CAWSHQPNTEAFF. CDR3 coding DNA: TGTGCCTGGAGCCACCAACCGAACACTGAAGCTTTCTTT. Full variable domain (missing parts from reference TRBV30 and TRBJ1-1): SQTIHQWPATLVQPVGSPLSLECTVEGTSNPNLYWYRQAAGRGLQLLFYSVGIGQISSEVPQNLSASRPQDRQFILSSKKLLLSDSGFYLCAWSHQPNTEAFFGQGTRLTVV.